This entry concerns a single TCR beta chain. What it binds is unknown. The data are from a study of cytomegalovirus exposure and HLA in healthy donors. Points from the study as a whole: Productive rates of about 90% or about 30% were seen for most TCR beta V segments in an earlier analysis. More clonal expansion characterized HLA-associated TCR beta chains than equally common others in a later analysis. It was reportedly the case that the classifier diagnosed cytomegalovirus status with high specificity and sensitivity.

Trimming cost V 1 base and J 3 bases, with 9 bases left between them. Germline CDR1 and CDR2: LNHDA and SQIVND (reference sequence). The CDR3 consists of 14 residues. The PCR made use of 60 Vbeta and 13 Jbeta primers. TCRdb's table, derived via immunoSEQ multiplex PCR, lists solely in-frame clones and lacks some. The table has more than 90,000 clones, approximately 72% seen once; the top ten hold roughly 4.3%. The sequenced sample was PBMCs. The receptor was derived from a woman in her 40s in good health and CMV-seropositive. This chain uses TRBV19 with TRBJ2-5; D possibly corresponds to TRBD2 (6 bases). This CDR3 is CASSIGSGEETQYF. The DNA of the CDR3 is TGTGCCAGTAGTATAGGGTCGGGAGAAGAGACCCAGTACTTC.